Here is one TCR beta chain with its context. As yet, its antigen is unknown. Per the germline V gene, CDR1 is GTSNPN and CDR2 is SVGIG (reference sequence). CDR3 length: 12 residues. Trimming left V 2 bases short and J 6 bases short, with 11 bases between. Unique molecular identifiers were present on cDNA, and template switching added a universal primer site. TCRdb reprocessed the 5' RACE reads via MiXCR and lists one record per CDR3 protein. The profile shows 400,000 to 500,000 distinct CDR3 sequences, roughly 13% of them singletons. This specimen comes from a study of identical twins. Study conclusions and caveats: Not following the same donors, the study drew its conclusions from cross-sectional statistical analysis. Among out-of-frame alpha sequences shared by twins, low generation probability occurred in excess. Models came in too low on out-of-frame TCR alpha sharing in monozygotic twins.

This sample was shared with a second study, whose subject was yellow fever vaccine responses in identical twins.

Sequences were obtained from CD4+ T cells sorted from blood. This receptor was identified in a young woman in good health. The chain is built from TRBV30 and TRBJ2-7; D is unclear. The CDR3 here is CAWSTGFSEQYF. The CDR3 nucleotides are TGTGCCTGGAGTACCGGTTTTAGCGAGCAGTACTTC. The whole variable domain, filled in from reference TRBV30 and TRBJ2-7, reads SQTIHQWPATLVQPVGSPLSLECTVEGTSNPNLYWYRQAAGRGLQLLFYSVGIGQISSEVPQNLSASRPQDRQFILSSKKLLLSDSGFYLCAWSTGFSEQYFGPGTRLTVT.